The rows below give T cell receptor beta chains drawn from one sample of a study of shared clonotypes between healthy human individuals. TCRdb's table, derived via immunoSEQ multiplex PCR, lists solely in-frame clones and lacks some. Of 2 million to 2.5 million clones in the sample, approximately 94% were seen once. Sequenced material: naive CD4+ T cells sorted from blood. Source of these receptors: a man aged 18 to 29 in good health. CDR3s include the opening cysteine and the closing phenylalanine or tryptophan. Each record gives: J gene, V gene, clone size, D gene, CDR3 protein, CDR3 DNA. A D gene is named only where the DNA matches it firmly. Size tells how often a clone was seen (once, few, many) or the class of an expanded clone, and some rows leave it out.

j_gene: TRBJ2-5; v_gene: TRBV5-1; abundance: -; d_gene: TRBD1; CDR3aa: CASRTGASYQETQYF; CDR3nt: TGCGCCAGTAGGACAGGGGCGTCGTACCAAGAGACCCAGTACTTC
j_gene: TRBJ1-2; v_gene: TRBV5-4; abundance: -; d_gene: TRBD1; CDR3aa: CASSLPTGADYGYTF; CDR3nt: TGTGCCAGCAGCTTGCCGACAGGGGCGGACTATGGCTACACCTTC
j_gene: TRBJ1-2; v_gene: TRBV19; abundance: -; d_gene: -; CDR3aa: CASSIFPFWRVRDYGYTF; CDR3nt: TGTGCCAGTAGTATCTTTCCTTTTTGGAGAGTCCGGGACTATGGCTACACCTTC
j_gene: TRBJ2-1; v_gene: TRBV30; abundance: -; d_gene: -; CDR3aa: CAWTPARYNEQFF; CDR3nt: TGTGCCTGGACCCCGGCTAGGTACAATGAGCAGTTCTTC
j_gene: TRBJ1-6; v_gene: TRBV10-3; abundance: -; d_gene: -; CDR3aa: CAITWTSGDSPLHF; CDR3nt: TGTGCCATCACCTGGACCTCTGGGGATTCACCCCTCCACTTT
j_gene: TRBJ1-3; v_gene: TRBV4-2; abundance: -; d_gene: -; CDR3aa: CASSQELGSSGNTIYF; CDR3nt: TGTGCCAGCAGCCAAGAATTGGGCAGCTCTGGAAACACCATATATTTT
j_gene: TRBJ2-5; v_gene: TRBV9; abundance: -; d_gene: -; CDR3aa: CASSVTPGRGQETQYF; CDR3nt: TGTGCCAGCAGCGTAACCCCGGGTCGGGGACAAGAGACCCAGTACTTC
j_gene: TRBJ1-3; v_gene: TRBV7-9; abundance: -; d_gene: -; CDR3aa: CASSSQGVSGNTIYF; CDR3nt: TGTGCCAGCAGCTCACAGGGAGTTTCTGGAAACACCATATATTTT
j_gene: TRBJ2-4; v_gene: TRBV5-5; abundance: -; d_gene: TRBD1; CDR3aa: CASSPRQGKNIQYF; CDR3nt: TGTGCCAGCAGCCCCAGACAGGGGAAAAACATTCAGTACTTC
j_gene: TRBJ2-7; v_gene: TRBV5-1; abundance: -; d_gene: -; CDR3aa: CASSFPTTPYEQYF; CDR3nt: TGCGCCAGCAGCTTCCCGACAACCCCCTACGAGCAGTACTTC
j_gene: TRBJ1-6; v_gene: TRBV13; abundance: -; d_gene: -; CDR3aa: CASSFGGGRYNSPLHF; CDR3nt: TGTGCCAGCAGCTTTGGGGGGGGCCGCTATAATTCACCCCTCCACTTT
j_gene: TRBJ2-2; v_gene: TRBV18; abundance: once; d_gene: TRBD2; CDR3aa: CASSFGLAKSTGELFF; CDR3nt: TGTGCCAGCTCTTTCGGACTAGCGAAGTCTACCGGGGAGCTGTTTTTT
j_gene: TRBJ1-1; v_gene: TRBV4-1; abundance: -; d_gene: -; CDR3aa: CASSQEDSNTEAFF; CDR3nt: TGCGCCAGCAGCCAAGAAGACAGTAACACTGAAGCTTTCTTT
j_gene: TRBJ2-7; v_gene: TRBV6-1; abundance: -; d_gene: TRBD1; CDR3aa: CASSWGQGAPYEQYF; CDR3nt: TGTGCCAGCAGTTGGGGACAGGGGGCACCTTACGAGCAGTACTTC
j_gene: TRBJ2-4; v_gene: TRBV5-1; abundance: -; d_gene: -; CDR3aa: CASSPGYRAENIQYF; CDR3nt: TGCGCCAGCAGCCCCGGTTACAGGGCTGAAAACATTCAGTACTTC
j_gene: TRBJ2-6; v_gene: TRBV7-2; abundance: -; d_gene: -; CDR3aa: CASSLSIPLGANVLTF; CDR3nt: TGTGCCAGCAGCTTAAGTATCCCGTTAGGGGCCAACGTCCTGACTTTC
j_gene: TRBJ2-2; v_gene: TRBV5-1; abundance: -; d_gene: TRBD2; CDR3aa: CASSLVAGSNTGELFF; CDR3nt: TGCGCCAGCAGCTTGGTAGCGGGGTCGAACACCGGGGAGCTGTTTTTT
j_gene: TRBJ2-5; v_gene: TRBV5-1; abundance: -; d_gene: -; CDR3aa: CASSLGLFSEETQYF; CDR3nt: TGCGCCAGCAGCTTGGGACTATTTTCAGAGGAGACCCAGTACTTC
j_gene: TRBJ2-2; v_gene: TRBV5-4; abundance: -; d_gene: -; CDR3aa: CASSAWSGVPGELFF; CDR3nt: TGTGCCAGCAGCGCCTGGAGTGGAGTCCCCGGGGAGCTGTTTTTT
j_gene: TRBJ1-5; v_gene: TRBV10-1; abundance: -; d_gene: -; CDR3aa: CAPGRGGQPQHF; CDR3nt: TGCGCCCCCGGAAGGGGCGGTCAGCCCCAGCATTTT
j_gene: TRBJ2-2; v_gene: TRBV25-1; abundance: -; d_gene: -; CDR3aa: CASSEFGSVAGELFF; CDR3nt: TGTGCCAGCAGTGAATTCGGTTCGGTAGCCGGGGAGCTGTTTTTT
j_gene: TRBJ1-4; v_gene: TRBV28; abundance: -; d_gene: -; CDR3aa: CASSRIQLDNEKLFF; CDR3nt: TGTGCCAGCAGCCGAATACAGTTGGATAATGAAAAACTGTTTTTT
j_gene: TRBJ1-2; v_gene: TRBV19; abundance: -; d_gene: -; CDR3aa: CASIFTAGYGYTF; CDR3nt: TGTGCCAGTATCTTTACCGCGGGCTATGGCTACACCTTC
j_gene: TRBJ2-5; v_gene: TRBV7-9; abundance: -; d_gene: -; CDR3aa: CASSSGIGETQYF; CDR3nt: TGTGCCAGCAGCTCAGGGATAGGAGAGACCCAGTACTTC
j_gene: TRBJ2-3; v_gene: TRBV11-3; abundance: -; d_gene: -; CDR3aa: CASSLASPGLGTDTQYF; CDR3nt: TGTGCCAGCAGCTTAGCATCGCCGGGACTTGGCACAGATACGCAGTATTTT
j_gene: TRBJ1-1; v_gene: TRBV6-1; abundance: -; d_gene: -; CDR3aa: CASSEEGEAFF; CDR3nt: TGTGCCAGCAGTGAAGAGGGTGAAGCTTTCTTT
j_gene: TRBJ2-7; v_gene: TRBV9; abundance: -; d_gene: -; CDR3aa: CAPSRPREQYF; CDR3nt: TGTGCCCCTAGCAGGCCACGGGAGCAGTACTTC
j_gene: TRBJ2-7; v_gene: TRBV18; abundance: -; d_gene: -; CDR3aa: CASSPPTGYEQYF; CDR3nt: TGTGCCAGCTCACCACCGACAGGCTACGAGCAGTACTTC
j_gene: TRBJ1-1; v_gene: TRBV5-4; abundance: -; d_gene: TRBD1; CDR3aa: CASSRGQGSLAFF; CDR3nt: TGTGCCAGCAGCCGAGGACAGGGGAGTCTGGCTTTCTTT
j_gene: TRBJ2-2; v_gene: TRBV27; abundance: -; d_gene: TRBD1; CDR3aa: CAKGQGAGTGELFF; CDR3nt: TGTGCCAAGGGGCAGGGGGCTGGCACCGGGGAGCTGTTTTTT
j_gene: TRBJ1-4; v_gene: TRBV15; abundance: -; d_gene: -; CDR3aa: CATSRGVLATNEKLFF; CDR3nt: TGTGCCACCAGCAGAGGTGTCTTAGCAACTAATGAAAAACTGTTTTTT
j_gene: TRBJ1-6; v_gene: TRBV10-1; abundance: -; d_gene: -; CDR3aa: CDPKSSGPKEVAYNSPLHF; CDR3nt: TGCGACCCCAAATCTTCCGGACCAAAGGAGGTGGCCTATAATTCACCCCTCCACTTT
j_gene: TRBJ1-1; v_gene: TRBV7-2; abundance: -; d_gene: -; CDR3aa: CASRRTRDTLGNTEAFF; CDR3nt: TGTGCCAGCAGAAGAACCCGGGACACCCTGGGGAACACTGAAGCTTTCTTT
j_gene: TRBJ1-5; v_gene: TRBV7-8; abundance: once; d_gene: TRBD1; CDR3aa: CASSLVSGGLGNQPQHF; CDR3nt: TGTGCCAGCAGCTTAGTGTCAGGGGGGTTAGGCAATCAGCCCCAGCATTTT
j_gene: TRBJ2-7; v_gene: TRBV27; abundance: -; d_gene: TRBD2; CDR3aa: CASRTRTSGRPEQYF; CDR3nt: TGTGCCAGCAGGACTCGGACTAGCGGGCGTCCCGAGCAGTACTTC
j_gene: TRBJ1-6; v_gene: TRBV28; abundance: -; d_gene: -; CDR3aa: CASAERRTPLHF; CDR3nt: TGTGCCAGCGCCGAACGGAGGACACCCCTCCACTTT
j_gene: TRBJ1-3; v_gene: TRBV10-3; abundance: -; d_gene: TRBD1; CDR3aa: CAISGRQGPGNTIYF; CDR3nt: TGTGCCATCAGTGGGAGACAGGGTCCCGGAAACACCATATATTTT
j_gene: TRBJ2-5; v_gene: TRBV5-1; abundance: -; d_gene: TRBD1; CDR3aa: CASSFSWDSKKETQYF; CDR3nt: TGCGCCAGCAGCTTTTCTTGGGACAGCAAGAAAGAGACCCAGTACTTC
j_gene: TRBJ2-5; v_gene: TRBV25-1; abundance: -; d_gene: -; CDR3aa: CASSAGLDYLETQYF; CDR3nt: TGTGCCAGCAGTGCCGGACTCGATTACCTCGAGACCCAGTACTTC
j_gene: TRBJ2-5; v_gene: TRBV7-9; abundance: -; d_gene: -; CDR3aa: CASSFVPQETQYF; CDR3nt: TGTGCCAGCAGCTTTGTGCCCCAAGAGACCCAGTACTTC
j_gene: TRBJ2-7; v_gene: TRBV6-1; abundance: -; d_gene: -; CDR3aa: CASSEAPGRNYEQYF; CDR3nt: TGTGCCAGCAGTGAAGCACCCGGGAGAAACTACGAGCAGTACTTC
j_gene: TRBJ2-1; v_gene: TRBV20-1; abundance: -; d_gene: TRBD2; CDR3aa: CSVEVSGGQFF; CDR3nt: TGCAGTGTAGAGGTCAGCGGGGGCCAGTTCTTC
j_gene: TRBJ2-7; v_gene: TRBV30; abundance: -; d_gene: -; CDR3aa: CAWSGGVYEQYF; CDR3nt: TGTGCCTGGAGTGGGGGGGTATACGAGCAGTACTTC
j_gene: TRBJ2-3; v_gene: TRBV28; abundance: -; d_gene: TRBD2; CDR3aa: CASSPAGLAGPGGTDTQYF; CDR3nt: TGTGCCAGCAGCCCGGCGGGACTAGCGGGACCTGGGGGCACAGATACGCAGTATTTT